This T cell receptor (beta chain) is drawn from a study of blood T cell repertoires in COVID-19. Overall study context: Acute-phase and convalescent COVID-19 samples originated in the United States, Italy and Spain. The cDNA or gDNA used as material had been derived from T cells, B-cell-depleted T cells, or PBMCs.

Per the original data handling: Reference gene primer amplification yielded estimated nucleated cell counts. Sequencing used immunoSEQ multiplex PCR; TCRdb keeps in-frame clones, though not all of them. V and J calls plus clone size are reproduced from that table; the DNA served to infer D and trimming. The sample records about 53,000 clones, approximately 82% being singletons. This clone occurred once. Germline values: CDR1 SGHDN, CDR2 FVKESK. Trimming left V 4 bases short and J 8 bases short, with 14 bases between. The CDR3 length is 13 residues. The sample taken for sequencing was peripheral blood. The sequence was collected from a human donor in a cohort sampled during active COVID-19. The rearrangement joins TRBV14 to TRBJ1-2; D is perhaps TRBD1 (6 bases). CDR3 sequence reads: CASSRDRIRGYTF. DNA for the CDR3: TGTGCCAGCAGCCGAGACAGGATTCGGGGCTACACCTTC.